This TCR beta chain came from a study of Ad26.COV2.S vaccination and SARS-CoV-2 variants. At the level of the study: Ad26.COV2.S arm of COV1001 included the donor. Ad26.COV2.S shots went into the muscle once or twice, 56 days apart.

Regarding the study as a whole: Placebo recipients trailed vaccine recipients in spike-specific TCR breadth.

A word on this clone: The target antigen is unknown.

Clones were sequenced by immunoSEQ multiplex PCR, and TCRdb holds only the in-frame ones, with some missing. The sample has more than 300,000 clones, about 82% seen once. The treatment is: some 19 received Ad26.COV2.S at low or high dose, single or two shots; roughly 5 received placebo; per-sample allocation not given. Specimens were obtained on day 63 following the first vaccine or placebo injection. In Boston, an adult donor aged 18-55 years took part. The sequence was collected from a person between 18 and 65 years old who received the Ad26.COV2.S COVID-19 vaccine or a placebo. Specimen: peripheral blood, collected in a trial of Ad26.COV2.S vaccine versus placebo.

CDR3: CASSFDYGYTF. The CDR3 DNA reads as TGTGCCAGCAGCTTTGACTATGGCTACACCTTC. This chain joins TRBV5-8 and TRBJ1-2; D remains unclear. This CDR3 has 11 amino acids. Trimming pared 2 bases from V and 3 bases from J, leaving 2 bases between. Germline loops: CDR1 SGHTS, CDR2 YDEGEE.